This TCR beta chain was obtained from a study of blood T cell repertoires in COVID-19. Study in general: The analysed material was cDNA or gDNA that came from T cells, B-cell-depleted T cells, or PBMCs.

As handled by the study authors: Cell counts per sample came from amplifying reference gene primers. Profiled with immunoSEQ multiplex PCR; TCRdb holds only in-frame clones, not every one. From that table come the V and J calls and clone size; the DNA was used to work out D and trimming. Among roughly 300,000 clones listed, 70% to 90% were seen once. Participants were aged about 18 to 90 years, lived in 24 US areas, and enrolled virtually. Allocation to cohorts depended on clinical history reported by the participants. The trim removed 1 base at V and 8 bases at J, leaving 9 bases unmatched. The CDR3 sequence is 18 residues long. CDR1 LGHNA and CDR2 YSLEER come from the germline V gene.

This TCR came from a woman aged 40 to 50 with acute COVID-19. The sequencing sample was made of PBMCs or T cells enriched from blood (not recorded which). The chain couples TRBV4-3 to TRBJ2-2, with 14 bases fitting TRBD2. The CDR3 here is CASSQGPTSGGAAGELFF. CDR3 nucleotides: TGCGCCAGCAGCCAAGGTCCGACTAGCGGGGGGGCCGCGGGGGAGCTGTTTTTT.